These 20 T cell receptor beta chains originate from one sample sequenced in a study of Ad26.COV2.S vaccination and SARS-CoV-2 variants. TCRdb keeps only in-frame clones here, not all; method: immunoSEQ multiplex PCR. The table shows roughly 390,000 clones, with around nine tenths occurring only once. Treatment meaning: approximately 18 received Ad26.COV2.S at low or high dose, single or two shots; about 5 received placebo; per-sample allocation not given. Sampling was done on day 63 after the first vaccine or placebo injection. The source was peripheral blood, collected in a trial of Ad26.COV2.S vaccine versus placebo. These receptors were taken from a person aged 18-60 years who received the Ad26.COV2.S COVID-19 vaccine or a placebo.

The V gene is TRBV2, the J gene TRBJ2-3, with TRBD2 identical over 11 bases. The CDR3 totals 17 residues. In germline, CDR1 is SNHLY, CDR2 FYNNEI. V was clipped by 3 bases and J by 0 bases; unmatched bases: 5. The CDR3 DNA is TGTGCCAGCAGTGAGTCTAGCGGGGGGACAAGCACAGATACGCAGTATTTT. The encoded protein is CASSESSGGTSTDTQYF.

V usage is TRBV10-3 and J usage is TRBJ1-1, with 7 nucleotides matching TRBD1. The V and J ends lost 2 bases and 4 bases, in that order; junction bases with no gene match: 7. The germline V gene encodes CDR1 ENHRY and CDR2 SYGVKD. This CDR3 has 15 residues. The CDR3 spells CAISEVRGRGTEAFF. In DNA, the CDR3 is TGTGCCATCAGTGAGGTTAGGGGGCGTGGCACTGAAGCTTTCTTT.

V usage is TRBV7-9 and J usage is TRBJ1-3; D is unresolved. The CDR3 loop spans 16 amino acids. Germline lookup yields CDR1 SEHNR and CDR2 FQNEAQ (reference sequence). With 6 bases removed from V and 2 bases from J, the gap between germline ends came to 17 bases. In DNA, the CDR3 is TGTGCCAGCAGACCTATTAGGGCTAGAACTGGAAACACCATATATTTT. This gives the protein CASRPIRARTGNTIYF.

The chain is built from TRBV19 and TRBJ1-6, with D possibly TRBD1 on 6 matching bases. This CDR3 comprises 14 residues. V was trimmed by 7 bases and J by 10 bases, leaving 17 bases between them. The V gene's germline CDR1 is LNHDA and CDR2 SQIVND (reference sequence). The CDR3 region has the DNA TGTGCCAGTACCATAGGAACAGGGTCCTCACCCCTCCACTTT. Translated: CASTIGTGSSPLHF.

The chain links TRBV27 to TRBJ1-1; weak D call: TRBD1 (5 bases). The CDR3 totals 15 residues. Germline V lookup: CDR1 MNHEY, CDR2 SMNVEV (reference sequence). V dropped 0 bases and J dropped 2 bases, with 10 bases sitting between them. The CDR3 DNA sequence: TGTGCCAGCAGTTTATCGGGGGGATCCAACACTGAAGCTTTCTTT. Translating it yields CASSLSGGSNTEAFF.

The chain is built from TRBV7-9 and TRBJ2-2; 8 bases map to TRBD1. J gave up 5 bases and V 3 bases, and 5 bases lay outside the gene matches. Germline V lookup: CDR1 SEHNR, CDR2 FQNEAQ (reference sequence). This CDR3 has 15 amino acids. The CDR3 coding sequence is TGTGCCAGCAGCTTCCAGGGGGCACGGACCGGGGAGCTGTTTTTT. This translates into CASSFQGARTGELFF.

In its sample, this clone was seen once. This rearrangement joins TRBV19 to TRBJ1-1, with D unresolved. CDR3 length equals 14 residues. The V gene's germline CDR1 is LNHDA and CDR2 SQIVND (reference sequence). V lost 3 bases and J 0 bases, leaving 8 bases between the germline ends. This chain's CDR3 is CASSMRRLNTEAFF. The CDR3 DNA is TGTGCCAGTAGTATGAGGAGGTTGAACACTGAAGCTTTCTTT.

CDR3 coding DNA: TGTGCCAGCAGCCAAGGGGGGTTGGAGCTGTTTTTT. Its protein is CASSQGGLELFF. The J gene is TRBJ2-2, the V gene TRBV3-1 (or the pseudogene TRBV3-2), with D possibly called TRBD1 or TRBD2 (5 bases each). Germline CDR1 reads LGHDT; CDR2 reads YNNKEL (reference sequence). This CDR3 is built from 12 residues. Between the trimmed V and J ends, which lost 1 base and 10 bases, there was a span of 7 bases.

The chain uses TRBV2 and TRBJ1-5; perhaps TRBD1 as D (5 bases). The germline V gene has CDR1 SNHLY and CDR2 FYNNEI. The CDR3 has 13 residues. V was clipped by 6 bases and J by 1 base, with 7 bases between them. The CDR3 DNA reads as TGTGCCAGCAGGACAGAGAGCAATCAGCCCCAGCATTTT. Encoded protein: CASRTESNQPQHF.

The rearrangement joins TRBV30 to TRBJ2-1, with D possibly TRBD1 on 6 matching bases. The CDR3 sequence is 11 residues long. V was pared by 7 bases and J by 7 bases, with 11 bases between. From germline, CDR1 is GTSNPN and CDR2 SVGIG (reference sequence). DNA of the CDR3: TGTGCCTCATGGACAGTTAATGAGCAGTTCTTC. This gives the protein CASWTVNEQFF.

The chain couples TRBV7-9 to TRBJ2-7; TRBD2 is a possible D gene (6 bases). Trimming took 5 bases from V and 0 from J, leaving 14 bases between them. Germline CDR1 is SEHNR and CDR2 is FQNEAQ (reference sequence). CDR3 length: 15 amino acids. This chain's CDR3 is CASSLDAGISYEQYF. The DNA of the CDR3 is TGTGCCAGCAGCCTCGATGCGGGGATCTCCTACGAGCAGTACTTC. The full variable domain, with the rest looked up from reference TRBV7-9 and TRBJ2-7, is DTGVSQNPRHKITKRGQNVTFRCDPISEHNRLYWYRQTLGQGPEFLTYFQNEAQLEKSRLLSDRFSAERPKGSFSTLEIQRTEQGDSAMYLCASSLDAGISYEQYFGPGTRLTVT.

V gene TRBV19 combines with J gene TRBJ2-7, with D uncertain. Trimming removed 3 bases from V and 6 bases from J, with 15 bases in between. The CDR3 is 14 amino acids. CDR1 and CDR2 from the germline V gene are LNHDA and SQIVND (reference sequence). CDR3 sequence reads: CASSIQPGSVEQYF. The CDR3 region has the DNA TGTGCCAGTAGTATCCAACCGGGTTCCGTCGAGCAGTACTTC. Filled out from reference TRBV19 and TRBJ2-7, the complete variable domain reads DGGITQSPKYLFRKEGQNVTLSCEQNLNHDAMYWYRQDPGQGLRLIYYSQIVNDFQKGDIAEGYSVSREKKESFPLTVTSAQKNPTAFYLCASSIQPGSVEQYFGPGTRLTVT.

The chain employs TRBV2 and TRBJ1-2; 9 bases fit TRBD1. The CDR3 length is 14 residues. V lost 6 bases, J lost 7 bases, and 9 bases stayed unmatched. In germline, CDR1 is SNHLY, CDR2 FYNNEI. The CDR3 region is CASRIDRGSGGYTF. The CDR3 bases are TGTGCCAGCAGGATTGACAGGGGGTCTGGTGGCTACACCTTC.

The chain has TRBV5-1 and TRBJ2-7, with TRBD1 as a possible D gene (6 bases). CDR3 length: 14 residues. Trimming left V 2 bases short and J 3 bases short, with 12 bases between. Per germline, CDR1 SGHRS and CDR2 YFSETQ. The CDR3 DNA is TGCGCCAGCAGCTTTCGGCAGGGGAACTACGAGCAGTACTTC. Its protein is CASSFRQGNYEQYF.

The chain has TRBV4-2 and TRBJ1-2; 9 bases align to TRBD1. The CDR3 extends over 15 amino acids. V shed 3 bases, J shed 2 bases, and the junction held 4 bases outside the gene matches. The germline V gene encodes CDR1 LGHNA and CDR2 YNFKEQ. CDR3 bases: TGTGCCAGCAGCCACGACAGGGGGACGAACTATGGCTACACCTTC. This translates into CASSHDRGTNYGYTF.

This clone was observed once. The chain uses TRBV19 and TRBJ2-1; 8 bases match TRBD1. CDR1 and CDR2 (germline): LNHDA, SQIVND (reference sequence). J lost 6 bases, V lost 2 bases, and 12 bases had no gene match. This CDR3 region has 17 residues. CDR3 nucleotide sequence: TGTGCCAGTAGTATAAGGGCCGGACAGGGCCTTCGCAATGAGCAGTTCTTC. It translates to CASSIRAGQGLRNEQFF. The full variable domain, completed using reference TRBV19 and TRBJ2-1, is DGGITQSPKYLFRKEGQNVTLSCEQNLNHDAMYWYRQDPGQGLRLIYYSQIVNDFQKGDIAEGYSVSREKKESFPLTVTSAQKNPTAFYLCASSIRAGQGLRNEQFFGPGTRLTVL.

The chain uses TRBV5-1 and TRBJ2-3, with TRBD1 matching over 7 bases. CDR1 and CDR2 (germline): SGHRS, YFSETQ. Germline trimming cut 0 bases from V and 1 base from J; bases unmatched to any gene: 5. The CDR3 is made up of 16 amino acids. The chain's CDR3 is CASSLAQDRRTDTQYF. CDR3 DNA sequence: TGCGCCAGCAGCTTGGCCCAGGACAGGCGCACAGATACGCAGTATTTT.

The chain combines TRBV6-5 with TRBJ2-2; a weak D match, TRBD1 (6 bases). The CDR3 is 13 residues long. Per the germline V gene, CDR1 is MNHEY and CDR2 is SVGAGI. Deletions cut 8 bases from V and 6 bases from J, with 13 bases between. The CDR3 DNA follows: TGTGCCAGCGGCTACAGGGAAGCCGGGGAGCTGTTTTTT. Protein product: CASGYREAGELFF.

The chain recombines TRBV5-4 with TRBJ1-2, with TRBD1 as a possible D gene (5 bases). V lost 7 bases and J 0 bases, leaving 19 bases between the germline ends. CDR3 length: 16 amino acids. Germline loops: CDR1 SGHNT, CDR2 YYREEE (reference sequence). The CDR3 DNA sequence: TGTGCCAGCGGGAGGGCAGAGGGGAAGACTAACTATGGCTACACCTTC. Its protein product is CASGRAEGKTNYGYTF.

This clone was counted only a few times. CDR3 protein: CATSDSNPTGILTGELFF. In DNA form, the CDR3 reads TGTGCCACCAGTGATTCAAACCCAACAGGGATCTTGACCGGGGAGCTGTTTTTT. The rearrangement links TRBV24-1 to TRBJ2-2; possibly TRBD1 for D (6 bases). Trimming took off 2 bases at V and 5 bases at J, with 20 bases between the two ends. The CDR3 runs to 18 residues. The germline gives CDR1 KGHDR, CDR2 SFDVKD.